This TCR beta chain appears in the sequencing data of a study of cytotoxic CD8 clonotypes in ibrutinib-treated CLL. About the research overall: Samples had a mean of approximately 270,000 productive templates and more than 85,000 productive rearrangements.

Overall study findings and caveats: At the start, clonality exceeded age-matched healthy donors and followed circulating CD8+ T-cell counts.

Cryopreserved PBMCs supplied roughly 2.1 micrograms of genomic DNA for TCR beta libraries. Some clones are missing from TCRdb's copy, which holds only in-frame ones; the method was immunoSEQ multiplex PCR. The sample includes 16,000 or so clones, approximately 67% of them seen just once. As for this clone: What it binds is not known.

Trimming cost V 1 base and J 4 bases, with 12 bases left between them. Germline V gene sequence: CDR1 SGHNT, CDR2 YYREEE (reference sequence). The CDR3 is 14 residues long. The source of this sequence is a human donor with chronic lymphocytic leukemia. The V and J genes are TRBV5-4 and TRBJ2-7, with no clear D. The source material was PBMCs, sampled before ibrutinib treatment. The CDR3 is CASSLPLDGYEQYF. For the CDR3, the DNA is TGTGCCAGCAGCTTGCCCCTGGACGGTTACGAGCAGTACTTC.